Below are 13 T cell receptor beta chains sequenced from a single sample in a study of tissue T cells after allogeneic stem cell transplantation. Clones were read by immunoSEQ multiplex PCR, and TCRdb kept only the in-frame ones, dropping some. In the table there are 3,000 to 4,000 clones, approximately 45% of which are singletons. The time point denotes: mouse harvest day 14 after allogeneic transplant. Mouse grafts combined 10^7 T-cell-depleted bone marrow cells with 10^6 splenic CD5+ T cells. What was sequenced was gut tissue. Every receptor here comes from a female BALB/c mouse given C57BL/6 T cells with graft-versus-host disease after an allogeneic hematopoietic cell transplant.

With respect to this clone: Here the gene names and germline are mouse. Coverage ceases 1 residue before the CDR3 finishes, and the germline J gene fills in the end. The chain has TRBV12-2 and TRBJ1-1, with 8 bases matching TRBD1. The V gene's germline CDR1 is SGHLS and CDR2 HYDKME. V lost 2 bases, J lost 8 bases, and 0 bases stayed unmatched. This CDR3 is built from 11 residues. Incomplete CDR3 DNA: TGTGCCAGCTCTCGGACAGGGGAAGTCTTC. The encoded protein is CASSRTGEVF. The whole CDR3 protein is CASSRTGEVFF.

Turning to this clone: Germline and genes here are mouse. The read ends 1 residue before the CDR3 terminus; that terminus is restored from the germline J gene. Other DNA sequences in the sample encode the same CDR3. The gene calls are TRBV3 and TRBJ2-7; D is uncertain. Looked up from germline, CDR1 is SNHLY and CDR2 is FYNGKV (reference sequence). The CDR3 is 14 residues long. Trimming shortened V by 2 bases and J by 0 bases, and 8 bases separated the two germline ends. The CDR3 DNA, read in part, is TGTGCCAGCAGCTTAAGACAAAGCTCCTATGAACAGTAC. Translated: CASSLRQSSYEQY. The CDR3 in its entirety is CASSLRQSSYEQYF.

This clone was seen more than once but under ten times. Mouse names are used for the genes. With the read ending 1 residue before the CDR3 end, the germline J gene is used to fill in that end. This chain joins TRBV16 and TRBJ2-7, with D maybe TRBD1 (6 bases). The germline V gene has CDR1 SGHSA and CDR2 FRNQAP. The CDR3 consists of 14 residues. Trimming pared 4 bases from V and 0 bases from J, leaving 10 bases between. CDR3 bases read: TGTGCAAGCAGCTCACAGGGAAGCTCCTATGAACAGTAC. Translating gives CASSSQGSSYEQY. From start to end, the CDR3 is CASSSQGSSYEQYF.

Worth noting for this clone: Gene names and germline refer to mouse. The CDR3 goes on 1 residue after the read ends, and that part is filled in from the germline J gene. This chain links TRBV14 with TRBJ2-7; 11 positions match TRBD2. The CDR3 is 14 residues long. Germline trimming cut 1 base from V and 3 bases from J; bases unmatched to any gene: 0. Per the germline V gene, CDR1 is SGHDT and CDR2 is FRDEAV. CDR3 region: CASSFDWGGYEQYF. The covered CDR3 bases are TGTGCCAGCAGTTTCGACTGGGGGGGCTATGAACAGTAC.

A word on this clone: Gene and germline names: mouse. Here the CDR3 reads CASSQQENTLYF. CDR3 bases read: TGTGCCAGCAGTCAACAAGAAAACACCTTGTAC. The chain has TRBV26 and TRBJ2-4; D not certain. Read coverage stops 1 residue before the CDR3 terminus; the germline J gene supplies the remainder. CDR1 and CDR2 from the germline V gene are KGHPV and FQNQEV (reference sequence). The CDR3 runs to 12 residues. V was trimmed by 4 bases and J by 4 bases, leaving 6 bases between them.

This clone occurred a few times. These gene names are mouse names. The CDR3 end is not reached by the read, which stops 1 residue before it; the germline J gene fills it in. The V gene is TRBV26, the J gene TRBJ2-4; 8 bases are a match to TRBD2. V lost 0 bases, J lost 0 bases, and 2 bases stayed unmatched. Germline V gene lookup returns CDR1 KGHPV and CDR2 FQNQEV (reference sequence). The CDR3 runs 16 residues. The CDR3 region is CASSLSGGPSQNTLYF. Incomplete CDR3 DNA: TGTGCCAGCAGTCTGTCGGGGGGGCCGAGTCAAAACACCTTGTAC.

This clone was counted a few times. The genes and germline here are from mouse. The read terminates 1 residue ahead of where the CDR3 ends, so the germline J gene completes it. The rearrangement links TRBV26 to TRBJ2-7; 12 bases agree with TRBD1. The CDR3 extends over 14 amino acids. With 4 bases clipped from V and 7 bases from J, the junction kept 5 bases outside the gene matches. CDR1 and CDR2 (germline): KGHPV, FQNQEV (reference sequence). CDR3 DNA, as far as it was read: TGTGCCAGCAGTCCGGGACAGGGGGCGAGGGAACAGTAC. It yields the protein CASSPGQGAREQY. The whole CDR3 is CASSPGQGAREQYF.

By proportion, this clone is medium-sized. Gene names are mouse gene names. Sequencing ends 1 residue short of the CDR3 end; the germline J gene provides the rest. This chain uses TRBV15 with TRBJ2-7; D is perhaps TRBD1 (6 bases). V was clipped by 3 bases and J by 0 bases, with 9 bases between them. CDR3 length equals 14 residues. The germline V gene has CDR1 SGHND and CDR2 FRSKSL. The CDR3 region is CASSLGDISYEQYF. CDR3 DNA, as far as it was read: TGTGCCAGCAGTTTGGGGGACATCTCCTATGAACAGTAC.

Turning to this clone: Each gene name is a mouse one. The read stops 1 residue short of the end of the CDR3; the missing end is completed from the germline J gene. The chain recombines TRBV26 with TRBJ2-3; D remains ambiguous. V was clipped by 6 bases and J by 0 bases, with 13 bases between them. This CDR3 region has 15 residues. Germline loops: CDR1 KGHPV, CDR2 FQNQEV (reference sequence). CDR3 DNA, as far as it was read: TGTGCCAGCAGGCTCCCGGCTGAGAGTGCAGAAACGCTGTAT. It yields the protein CASRLPAESAETLY. The entire CDR3 reads CASRLPAESAETLYF.

On this clone: The gene names here belong to mouse. The CDR3 end is not reached by the read, which stops 1 residue before it; the germline J gene fills it in. The chain has TRBV17 and TRBJ1-1; possibly TRBD1 for D (5 bases). V was trimmed by 0 bases and J by 2 bases, leaving 7 bases between them. CDR3 size: 14 residues. The V gene's germline CDR1 is MNHDT and CDR2 YYDKIL. The CDR3 loop reads CASSRDRDNTEVFF. Partial CDR3 DNA: TGTGCTAGCAGTAGAGACAGGGATAACACAGAAGTCTTC.

As regards this clone: These gene names are mouse names. The sequence runs out 1 residue before the end of the CDR3; the remainder is reconstructed from the germline J gene. The rearrangement links TRBV24 to TRBJ2-5; 10 bases are a match to TRBD2. The CDR3 runs 16 residues. CDR1 and CDR2 from the germline V gene are KGHTA and FRNEEI. V was clipped by 2 bases and J by 1 base; unmatched bases: 3. This CDR3 reads CASSLLGGRHQDTQYF. CDR3 DNA, as far as it was read: TGTGCCAGCAGTCTGCTGGGGGGGCGCCACCAAGACACCCAGTAC.

As to this clone: Germline is not matched at one junction end, which may reflect a read error. The genes are named according to mouse. Read data end 1 residue before the CDR3 end; the end is taken from the germline J gene. The chain couples TRBV13-2 to TRBJ2-7; tentative D call: TRBD1 (6 bases). The CDR3 has 14 residues. Per the germline V gene, CDR1 is NNHNN and CDR2 is SYGAGS (reference sequence). Incomplete CDR3 DNA: TGTGCCAGCAGTGAGGGCAGGGGCTCCTATGAACAGTAC. The encoded protein is CASSEGRGSYEQY. The CDR3 as a whole reads CASSEGRGSYEQYF.

By proportion, this clone is medium-sized. Here the gene names and germline are mouse. The observed sequence ends 1 residue before the CDR3 terminus, with the missing tail filled in from the germline J gene. The chain recombines TRBV14 with TRBJ2-1; 8 bases are a match to TRBD1. Trimming took 5 bases from V and 4 from J; bases not matched to a gene: 2. Germline CDR1 SGHDT, CDR2 FRDEAV. The CDR3 has 13 residues. The DNA read from the CDR3 is TGTGCCAGCAGAGACAGGGGTTATGCTGAGCAGTTC. As protein: CASRDRGYAEQF. From start to end, the CDR3 is CASRDRGYAEQFF.